The source of this T cell receptor beta chain is a study of cytomegalovirus exposure and HLA in healthy donors. Study findings and constraints: Compared with the roughly 670-donor mean, an Asian-associated ancestry cluster reportedly had fewer N-insertions, according to a later analysis. Some V segments (TRBV6-2 and TRBV6-3 among them) were excluded as indistinguishable.

Notes on this clone: Its antigen is unknown.

Trimming pared 0 bases from V and 1 base from J, leaving 15 bases between. This CDR3 has 17 residues. In germline, CDR1 is LGHNA, CDR2 YSLEER. This PCR relied on a set of 60 Vbeta primers and 13 Jbeta primers. Authors' methods: Later reanalysis found 70 million to 95 million unique TCR beta chains, about 11 million of them shared. TCRdb keeps only in-frame clones here, not all; method: immunoSEQ multiplex PCR. The V and J calls and clone size are taken from that table; D and trimming were inferred from the DNA. The table shows tens of thousands of clones, with around 84% occurring only once. The chain has TRBV4-3 and TRBJ1-2; D perhaps matches TRBD1 (5 bases). This TCR came from a man aged 35-49 years in good health and CMV-seronegative. The specimen sequenced was PBMCs. CDR3 in amino acids: CASSQDLGLLGNYGYTF. For the CDR3, the DNA is TGCGCCAGCAGCCAAGATCTGGGACTCCTCGGTAACTATGGCTACACCTTC.